This TCR beta chain was sequenced during a study of blood T cell repertoires in COVID-19. Study in general: The analysed material was cDNA or gDNA that came from T cells, B-cell-depleted T cells, or PBMCs.

Original processing methods: Cell counts per sample came from amplifying reference gene primers. Assay used: immunoSEQ multiplex PCR; TCRdb lists only in-frame clones, some missing. The DNA gave D and trimming, while V, J and clone size come from that table. Found here are over 350,000 clones, about 88% of them singletons; the top ten hold less than 1.5%. Participants were aged about 18 to 100 years, lived in 20 to 25 US areas, and enrolled virtually. The germline CDR1 and CDR2 sequences are SGHTA and FQGNSA. The CDR3 contains 15 residues. Germline trimming cut 7 bases from V and 7 bases from J; bases unmatched to any gene: 10.

Sequencing was carried out using PBMCs or T cells enriched from blood (not recorded which). J is TRBJ2-1 and V is TRBV7-2; 10 bases are shared with TRBD2. The receptor was isolated from a woman aged 18-35 years who had recovered from COVID-19. The CDR3 protein is CASNYLAGAGNEQFF. In DNA form, the CDR3 reads TGTGCCAGCAACTACCTAGCGGGGGCGGGGAATGAGCAGTTCTTC.